This TCR beta chain is from a study of immune cell composition in non-small cell lung cancer. Some clones are missing from TCRdb's copy, which holds only in-frame ones; the method was immunoSEQ multiplex PCR. This table holds approximately 8,000 clones, roughly 78% found once. Remarks on this clone: The junction departs from the called germline gene at one end, perhaps through a read error.

Sequenced: lung tumor tissue. This receptor was identified in a human donor with non-small cell lung cancer.

CDR3 sequence: CASSRGDSSQEAQYF. In nucleotides, the CDR3 is TGTGCCAGCAGCCGAGGGGACAGTAGTCAAGAGGCCCAGTACTTC. This chain joins TRBV11-1 and TRBJ2-5; TRBD1 aligns across 7 bases. There are 15 residues in the CDR3. Germline V lookup: CDR1 SGHAT, CDR2 FQDESV (reference sequence). The whole variable domain, filled in from reference TRBV11-1 and TRBJ2-5, reads EAEVAQSPRYKITEKSQAVAFWCDPISGHATLYWYRQILGQGPELLVQFQDESVVDDSQLPKDRFSAERLKGVDSTLKIQPAELGDSAMYLCASSRGDSSQEAQYFGPGTRLLVL.